This T cell receptor beta chain is drawn from a study of cytomegalovirus exposure and HLA in healthy donors. Vbeta (60) and Jbeta (13) primers were used in the PCR. Measured with immunoSEQ multiplex PCR; TCRdb has only the in-frame clones, and not every one. Of 100,000 to 150,000 clones in the sample, 77% are singletons; the top ten hold 4.2%. Trimming took 5 bases from V and 10 from J; bases not matched to a gene: 15. The germline V gene encodes CDR1 LGHNT and CDR2 FRNRAP. The CDR3 loop spans 16 amino acids. The chain joins TRBV12-5 to TRBJ2-1; 9 bases match TRBD2. The TCR comes from a male donor in good health and CMV-seropositive. The sequencing sample was made of PBMCs. The chain's CDR3 is CASGNKAGGEGGEQFF. The CDR3 DNA is TGTGCTAGTGGTAACAAAGCGGGGGGCGAAGGGGGCGAGCAGTTCTTC.